The entry below describes one T cell receptor beta chain. Original handling: Researchers report that nucleated cell counts were estimated from reference gene primer amplification. Assay: immunoSEQ multiplex PCR; the TCRdb copy retains only in-frame clones and omits some. V and J calls and clone size are given by that table; D and trimming were obtained from the DNA. Of roughly 90,000 clones in the sample, about 85% are singletons; the top ten hold about 38%. Germline CDR1 MNHEY, CDR2 SVGAGI. V was clipped by 5 bases and J by 3 bases, with 13 bases between them. The CDR3 totals 14 residues. This specimen belongs to a study of blood T cell repertoires in COVID-19. Turning to the study itself: Acute and convalescent COVID-19 specimens originated in the United States, Italy and Spain. Sources were T cells, B-cell-depleted T cells, or PBMCs; the material itself was cDNA or gDNA.

The sequence was collected from a man older than 75 with acute or convalescent COVID-19. Material for sequencing was peripheral blood. The chain recombines TRBV6-5 with TRBJ2-5, with D unclear. As DNA, the CDR3 is TGTGCCAGCAGTAGCGAGAGCCTAAAAGAGACCCAGTACTTC. Translation: CASSSESLKETQYF.